The present entry profiles one T cell receptor (beta chain) with its context. Antigen: not known. One junction end disagrees with the germline gene, perhaps due to a read error. RNA, at roughly 0.5 to 1 ug, was reverse transcribed with random hexamers. An immunoSEQ multiplex PCR amplified TCR beta CDR3 over 54 Vbeta and 13 Jbeta. TCRdb itself ran the immunoSEQ multiplex PCR reads through MiXCR, one entry per CDR3 protein. The sample lists some 22,000 distinct CDR3 sequences, approximately 93% occurring once. These data are taken from a study of CD8 T cells in Susac syndrome. General study points: The authors acknowledged that the study's TCR sequencing and HLA analysis involved relatively few individuals.

Looked up from germline, CDR1 is LGHDT and CDR2 is YNNKEL (reference sequence). This CDR3 has 16 amino acids. The sequenced sample was CD8+ T cells from PBMCs. This chain connects TRBV3-1 to TRBJ2-1; a possible D gene is TRBD2 (6 bases). The sequence came from a human donor in good health. CDR3 amino acids: CASSQAGVPFYNEQSF. The CDR3 nucleotides read TGTGCCAGCAGCCAAGCGGGGGTACCCTTCTACAATGAGCAGTCCTTC.